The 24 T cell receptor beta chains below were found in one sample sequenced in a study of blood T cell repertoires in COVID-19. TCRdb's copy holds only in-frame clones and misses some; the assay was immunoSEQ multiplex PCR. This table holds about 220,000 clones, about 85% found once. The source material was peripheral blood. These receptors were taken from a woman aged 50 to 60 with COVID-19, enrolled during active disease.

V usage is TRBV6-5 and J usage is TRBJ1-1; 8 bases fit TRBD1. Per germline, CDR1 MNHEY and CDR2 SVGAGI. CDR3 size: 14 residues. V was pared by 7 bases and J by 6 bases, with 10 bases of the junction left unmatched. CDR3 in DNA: TGTGCCAGCAACCAGGGGGCTAAGGCCGCTGAAGCTTTCTTT. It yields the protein CASNQGAKAAEAFF.

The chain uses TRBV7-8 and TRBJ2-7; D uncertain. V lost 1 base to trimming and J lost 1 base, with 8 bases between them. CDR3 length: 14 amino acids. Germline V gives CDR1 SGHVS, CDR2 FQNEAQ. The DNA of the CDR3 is TGTGCCAGCAGCTTAGGGGCACGTTCCTACGAGCAGTACGTC. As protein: CASSLGARSYEQYV.

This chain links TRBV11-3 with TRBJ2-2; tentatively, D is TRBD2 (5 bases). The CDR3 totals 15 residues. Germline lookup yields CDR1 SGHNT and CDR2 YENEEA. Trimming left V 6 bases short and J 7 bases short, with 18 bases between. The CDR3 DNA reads TGTGCCAGCAGTGATGGACCGGGGATAAGCGGGGAGCTGTTTTTT. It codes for CASSDGPGISGELFF.

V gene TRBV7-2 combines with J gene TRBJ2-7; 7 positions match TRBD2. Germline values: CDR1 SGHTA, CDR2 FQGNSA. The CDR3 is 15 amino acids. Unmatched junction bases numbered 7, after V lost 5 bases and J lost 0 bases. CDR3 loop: CASSLWSGASYEQYF. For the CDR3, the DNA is TGTGCCAGCAGCCTCTGGAGCGGGGCCTCCTACGAGCAGTACTTC.

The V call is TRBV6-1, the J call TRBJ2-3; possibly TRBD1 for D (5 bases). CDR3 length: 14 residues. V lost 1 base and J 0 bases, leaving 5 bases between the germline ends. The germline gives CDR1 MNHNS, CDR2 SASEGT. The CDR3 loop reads CASSEGGSTDTQYF. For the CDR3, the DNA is TGTGCCAGCAGTGAAGGGGGCAGCACAGATACGCAGTATTTT.

CDR3 in amino acids: CAWSTQQGNYGYTF. CDR3 coding DNA: TGTGCCTGGAGTACCCAACAGGGGAACTATGGCTACACCTTC. This chain links TRBV30 with TRBJ1-2, with TRBD1 matching over 7 bases. CDR1 GTSNPN and CDR2 SVGIG come from the germline V gene (reference sequence). J gave up 2 bases and V 2 bases, and 5 bases lay outside the gene matches. There are 14 residues in the CDR3.

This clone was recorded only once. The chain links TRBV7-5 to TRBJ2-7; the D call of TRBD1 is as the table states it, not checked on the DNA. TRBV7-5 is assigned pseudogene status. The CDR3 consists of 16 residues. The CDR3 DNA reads TGTGCCAGAAGCGCGACCAGACAGGGCGGGGTCTACGAGCAGTACTTC. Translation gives CARSATRQGGVYEQYF.

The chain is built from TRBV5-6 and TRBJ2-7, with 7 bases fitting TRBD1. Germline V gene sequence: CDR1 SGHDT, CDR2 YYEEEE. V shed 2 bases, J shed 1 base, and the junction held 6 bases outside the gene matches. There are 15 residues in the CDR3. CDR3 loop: CASSFTGTASYEQYF. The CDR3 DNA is TGTGCCAGCAGCTTCACGGGGACAGCGTCCTACGAGCAGTACTTC. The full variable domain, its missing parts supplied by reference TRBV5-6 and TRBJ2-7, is DAGVTQSPTHLIKTRGQQVTLRCSPKSGHDTVSWYQQALGQGPQFIFQYYEEEERQRGNFPDRFSGHQFPNYSSELNVNALLLGDSALYLCASSFTGTASYEQYFGPGTRLTVT.

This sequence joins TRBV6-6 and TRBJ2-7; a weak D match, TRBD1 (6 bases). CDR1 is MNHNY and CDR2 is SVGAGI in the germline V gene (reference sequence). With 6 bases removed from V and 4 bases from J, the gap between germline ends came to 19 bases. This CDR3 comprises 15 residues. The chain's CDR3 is CASSPQGLGGYEQYF. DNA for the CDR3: TGTGCCAGCAGCCCTCAAGGCCTAGGGGGATACGAGCAGTACTTC.

CDR3 DNA: TGTGCCAGCAGCTTAGGTCTACGGGGCCAAGAGACCCAGTACTTC. It codes for CASSLGLRGQETQYF. The chain joins TRBV7-2 to TRBJ2-5, with TRBD2 as a possible D gene (5 bases). The V end was cut by 1 base, the J end by 1 base, with 10 bases between. This CDR3 is built from 15 residues. The germline CDR1 and CDR2 sequences are SGHTA and FQGNSA.

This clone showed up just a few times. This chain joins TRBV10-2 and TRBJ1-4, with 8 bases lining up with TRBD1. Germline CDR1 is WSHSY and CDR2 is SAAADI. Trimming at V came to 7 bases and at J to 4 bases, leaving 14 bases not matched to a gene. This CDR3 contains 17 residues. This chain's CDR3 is CASMRLPDRGLNEKLFF. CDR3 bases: TGCGCCAGCATGAGGCTTCCAGACAGGGGCCTTAATGAAAAACTGTTTTTT.

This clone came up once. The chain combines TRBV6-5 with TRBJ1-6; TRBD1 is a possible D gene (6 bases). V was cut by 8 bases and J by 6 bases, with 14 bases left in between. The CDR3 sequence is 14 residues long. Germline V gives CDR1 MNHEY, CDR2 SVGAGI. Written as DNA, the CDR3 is TGTGCCAGCCGTTCGACAGGACCTAATTCACCCCTCCACTTT. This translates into CASRSTGPNSPLHF.

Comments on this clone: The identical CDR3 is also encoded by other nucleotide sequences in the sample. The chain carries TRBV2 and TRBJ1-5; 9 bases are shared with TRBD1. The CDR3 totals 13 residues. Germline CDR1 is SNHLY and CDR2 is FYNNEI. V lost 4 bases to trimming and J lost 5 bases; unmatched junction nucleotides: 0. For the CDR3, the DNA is TGTGCCAGCAGTGGGACAGGGGATCAGCCCCAGCATTTT. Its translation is CASSGTGDQPQHF.

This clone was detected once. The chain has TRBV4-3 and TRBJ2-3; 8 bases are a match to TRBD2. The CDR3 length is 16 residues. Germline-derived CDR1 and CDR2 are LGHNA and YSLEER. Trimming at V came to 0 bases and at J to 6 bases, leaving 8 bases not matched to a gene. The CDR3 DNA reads TGCGCCAGCAGCCAAGAAGGCGCGGGGGGAGGCGATACGCAGTATTTT. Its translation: CASSQEGAGGGDTQYF.

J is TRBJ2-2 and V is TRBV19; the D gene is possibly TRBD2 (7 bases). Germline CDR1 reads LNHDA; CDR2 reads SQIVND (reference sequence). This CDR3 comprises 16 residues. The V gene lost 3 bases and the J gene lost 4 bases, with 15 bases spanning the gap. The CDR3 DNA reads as TGTGCCAGTAGTATCCGAGGGGGGGTTGGCACCGGGGAGCTGTTTTTT. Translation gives CASSIRGGVGTGELFF.

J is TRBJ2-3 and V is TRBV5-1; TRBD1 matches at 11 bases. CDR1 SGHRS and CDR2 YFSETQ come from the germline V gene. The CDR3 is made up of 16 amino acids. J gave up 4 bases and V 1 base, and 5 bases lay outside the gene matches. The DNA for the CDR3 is TGCGCCAGCAGCTTGCAGGGACAGGGGGGCGCAGATACGCAGTATTTT. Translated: CASSLQGQGGADTQYF.

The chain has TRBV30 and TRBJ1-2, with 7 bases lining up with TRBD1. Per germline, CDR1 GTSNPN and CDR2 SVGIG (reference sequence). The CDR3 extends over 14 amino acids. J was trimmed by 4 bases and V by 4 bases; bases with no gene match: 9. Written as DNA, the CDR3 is TGTGCCTGGATCAGAAGGGGGCCTGGCTATGGCTACACCTTC. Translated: CAWIRRGPGYGYTF.

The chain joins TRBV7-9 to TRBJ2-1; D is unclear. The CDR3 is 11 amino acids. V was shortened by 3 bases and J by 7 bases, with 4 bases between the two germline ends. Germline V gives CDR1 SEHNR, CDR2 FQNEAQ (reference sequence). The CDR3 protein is CASSLTNEQFF. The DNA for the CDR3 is TGTGCCAGCAGCTTGACTAATGAGCAGTTCTTC. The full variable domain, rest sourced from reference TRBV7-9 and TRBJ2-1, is DTGVSQNPRHKITKRGQNVTFRCDPISEHNRLYWYRQTLGQGPEFLTYFQNEAQLEKSRLLSDRFSAERPKGSFSTLEIQRTEQGDSAMYLCASSLTNEQFFGPGTRLTVL.

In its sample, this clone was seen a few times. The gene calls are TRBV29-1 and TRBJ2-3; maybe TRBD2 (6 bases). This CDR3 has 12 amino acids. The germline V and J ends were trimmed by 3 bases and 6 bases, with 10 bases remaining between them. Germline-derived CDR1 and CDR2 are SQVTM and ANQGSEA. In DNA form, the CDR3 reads TGCAGCGTTGAGGCGGGATCCGATACGCAGTATTTT. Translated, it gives CSVEAGSDTQYF.

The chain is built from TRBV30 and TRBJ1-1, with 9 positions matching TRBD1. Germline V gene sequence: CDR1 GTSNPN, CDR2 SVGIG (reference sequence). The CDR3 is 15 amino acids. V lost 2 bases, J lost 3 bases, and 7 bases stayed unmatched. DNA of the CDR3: TGTGCCTGGAGTCCCGGGACAGGGCCGGACACTGAAGCTTTCTTT. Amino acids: CAWSPGTGPDTEAFF.

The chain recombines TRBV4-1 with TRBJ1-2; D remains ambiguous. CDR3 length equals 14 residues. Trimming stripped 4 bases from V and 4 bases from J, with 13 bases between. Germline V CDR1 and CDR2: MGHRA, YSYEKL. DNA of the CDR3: TGCGCCAGCAGCCTCATCTCGACACCCTATGGCTACACCTTC. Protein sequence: CASSLISTPYGYTF.

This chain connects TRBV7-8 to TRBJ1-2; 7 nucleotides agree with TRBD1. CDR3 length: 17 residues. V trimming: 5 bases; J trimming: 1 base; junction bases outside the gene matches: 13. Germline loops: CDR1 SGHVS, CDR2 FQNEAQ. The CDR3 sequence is CASSPRRTGTFNYGYTF. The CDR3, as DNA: TGTGCCAGCAGCCCACGAAGGACAGGCACCTTTAACTATGGCTACACCTTC.

The CDR3 here is CASSVERRGSGANVLTF. The DNA of the CDR3 is TGTGCCAGCAGCGTAGAGCGGAGGGGCTCTGGGGCCAACGTCCTGACTTTC. This chain connects TRBV9 to TRBJ2-6, with D maybe TRBD2 (6 bases). Between the trimmed V and J ends, which lost 0 bases and 0 bases, there was a span of 10 bases. The CDR3 extends over 17 amino acids. CDR1 is SGDLS and CDR2 is YYNGEE in the germline V gene.

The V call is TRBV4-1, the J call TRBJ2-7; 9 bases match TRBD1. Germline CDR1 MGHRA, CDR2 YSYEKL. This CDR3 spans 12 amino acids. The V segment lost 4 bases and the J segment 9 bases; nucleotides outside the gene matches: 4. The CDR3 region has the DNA TGCGCCAGCAGCCGTACGGGACAGGGGCAGTACTTC. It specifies CASSRTGQGQYF.